This T cell receptor (beta chain) was recovered during a study of human T cells and chemical hapten exposure. The table lists this clonotype with many counts. The V and J ends lost 0 bases and 2 bases respectively, with 9 bases between them. Germline V lookup: CDR1 SGHRS, CDR2 YFSETQ. The CDR3 is 15 residues long. TCRdb called the RACE reads again in MiXCR, with one record for every CDR3 protein. The sample includes more than 80,000 distinct CDR3 sequences, roughly 7.6% of them seen just once. Sample time point: patch test 1, 2 weeks after DPC sensitization. Sample treatment: therapeutic diphenylcyclopropenone sensitization with weekly scalp DPC. Whole blood, unfractionated, served as the material for total RNA extraction.

Sequencing was performed on whole blood, taken in connection with sensitization to the hapten diphenylcyclopropenone (DPC). The chain combines TRBV5-1 with TRBJ1-5; the D is unclear. This TCR was recovered from a young woman with alopecia areata. Some clones in this sample may be carry-over from other donors' samples. The CDR3 protein is CASSLGDPRNQPQHF. The CDR3 DNA is TGCGCCAGCAGCTTGGGGGATCCCCGCAATCAGCCCCAGCATTTT.